A few counts support the clone carrying this T cell receptor beta chain. The sample belongs to a study of blood T cell repertoires in COVID-19. The wider study: Sources were T cells, B-cell-depleted T cells, or PBMCs; the material itself was cDNA or gDNA.

Germline loops: CDR1 LNHNV, CDR2 YYDKDF (reference sequence). Trimming removed 0 bases from V and 4 bases from J, with 15 bases in between. There are 16 residues in the CDR3. Original methodology: Estimated nucleated cell counts came from reference gene primer amplification. Measured with immunoSEQ multiplex PCR; TCRdb has only the in-frame clones, and not every one. V, J and clone size are those of that table, while D and trimming were read from the DNA. The repertoire includes about 220,000 clones, roughly 80% of them detected once, and less than 6.5% sits in the top ten. V gene TRBV15 combines with J gene TRBJ1-1; D gene uncertain. Sequencing used peripheral blood. This clonotype was sampled from a woman aged 55 to 70 who had recovered from COVID-19. In DNA, the CDR3 is TGTGCCACCAGCAGAGATGGTCGGGGATGGAGCACTGAAGCTTTCTTT. This gives the protein CATSRDGRGWSTEAFF.